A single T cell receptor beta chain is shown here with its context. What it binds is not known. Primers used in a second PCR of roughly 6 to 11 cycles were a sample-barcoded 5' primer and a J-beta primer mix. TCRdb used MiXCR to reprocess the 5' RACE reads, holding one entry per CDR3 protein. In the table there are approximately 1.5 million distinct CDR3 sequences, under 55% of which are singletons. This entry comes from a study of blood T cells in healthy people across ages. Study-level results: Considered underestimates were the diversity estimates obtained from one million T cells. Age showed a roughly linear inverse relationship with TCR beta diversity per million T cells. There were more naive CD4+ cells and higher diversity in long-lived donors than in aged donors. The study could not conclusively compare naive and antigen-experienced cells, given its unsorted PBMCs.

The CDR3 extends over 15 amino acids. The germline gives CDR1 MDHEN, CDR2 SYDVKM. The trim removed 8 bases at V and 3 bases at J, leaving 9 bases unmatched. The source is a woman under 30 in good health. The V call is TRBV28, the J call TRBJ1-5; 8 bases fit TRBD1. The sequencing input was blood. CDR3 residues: CASVTGGGDNQPQHF. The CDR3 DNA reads TGTGCCAGCGTAACAGGGGGAGGAGACAATCAGCCCCAGCATTTT.